Listed here are 29 T cell receptor beta chains from one sample, sequenced in a study of blood T cells in healthy people across ages. Together with a sample-barcoded 5' primer, a J-beta primer mix was included in a second PCR lasting 7 to 11 cycles. TCRdb fed the 5' RACE reads into MiXCR, producing one record per CDR3 protein. Altogether around 800,000 distinct CDR3 sequences are present, 55% to 65% being singletons, with the ten largest covering about 27%. The sequencing sample was made of blood. The receptors here all came from a man under 40 in good health.

The chain is built from TRBV5-6 and TRBJ2-4; the D gene could be TRBD1 or TRBD2 (5 bases each). The better agreement between TRBJ2-5 and the DNA end casts doubt on the J call. This CDR3 is built from 16 residues. Germline V gene sequence: CDR1 SGHDT, CDR2 YYEEEE. The DNA for the CDR3 is TGTGCCAGCAGCTTGGTCCACGGGACCGTTCAAGAGACCCAGTACTTC. Translated, it gives CASSLVHGTVQETQYF.

The rearrangement joins TRBV5-5 to TRBJ2-4; the D gene could be TRBD1 or TRBD2 (5 bases each). The DNA end is more similar to TRBJ2-7, so the J call may be wrong. The germline CDR1 and CDR2 sequences are SGHKS and YYEKEE (reference sequence). The CDR3 loop spans 12 amino acids. Here the CDR3 reads CASTFRGDEQYF. CDR3 coding DNA: TGTGCCAGCACCTTTCGAGGGGACGAGCAGTACTTC.

This sequence joins TRBV4-3 and TRBJ2-5; D is ambiguous. The end of the DNA fits TRBJ2-4 better, so the J call may be wrong. The CDR3 covers 16 residues. Germline CDR1 is LGHNA and CDR2 is YSLEER. Here the CDR3 DNA reads TGCGCCAGCAGCCAAGACCTTAGGGTAGCCAAAAACATTCAGTACTTC. Its translation is CASSQDLRVAKNIQYF.

Comments on this clonotype: One junction end disagrees with the germline gene, perhaps due to a read error. Here the CDR3 reads CSVEGLSVYNKQFF. The CDR3, as DNA: TGCAGCGTTGAGGGACTATCGGTCTACAATAAGCAGTTCTTC. V gene TRBV29-1 combines with J gene TRBJ2-1, with 7 nucleotides matching TRBD2. The CDR3 has 14 residues. Looked up from germline, CDR1 is SQVTM and CDR2 is ANQGSEA.

The chain recombines TRBV11-2 with TRBJ2-5; TRBD1 might be the D (6 bases). The CDR3 extends over 17 amino acids. Germline CDR1 SGHAT, CDR2 FQNNGV. V lost 1 base, J lost 0 bases, and 15 bases lay in between. The CDR3 coding sequence is TGTGCCAGCAGCTTAGGTAGACAGGCGACGTACCAAGAGACCCAGTACTTC. It is translated as CASSLGRQATYQETQYF.

This clonotype was seen a single time. The chain uses TRBV29-1 and TRBJ2-3; 12 bases map to TRBD2. The CDR3 spans 15 residues. J gave up 2 bases and V 5 bases, and 5 bases lay outside the gene matches. Germline V gene data show CDR1 as SQVTM and CDR2 as ANQGSEA. This CDR3 is CSVKLAGGSTDTQYF. CDR3 DNA: TGCAGCGTTAAACTAGCGGGGGGTTCCACAGATACGCAGTATTTT.

This clonotype was seen only a few times. The rearrangement uses TRBV5-1 and TRBJ2-1; the match to TRBD1 covers 12 bases. Looked up from germline, CDR1 is SGHRS and CDR2 is YFSETQ. The J segment lost 9 bases and the V segment lost 4 bases, leaving 8 bases of the junction unmatched. The length of the CDR3 is 15 residues. CDR3 residues: CASSRDRGRNREQFF. In DNA form, the CDR3 reads TGCGCCAGCAGCCGGGACAGGGGGCGAAATCGTGAGCAGTTCTTC.

As DNA, the CDR3 is TGTGCCAGCAGCCAAAGGGTACGAGAGACCCAGTACTTC. Its protein is CASSQRVRETQYF. V is TRBV7-3 and J is TRBJ2-5; no definite D call. Germline V gene sequence: CDR1 SGHTA, CDR2 FQGTGA. V dropped 5 bases and J dropped 4 bases, with 11 bases sitting between them. CDR3 length equals 13 residues.

The chain employs TRBV27 and TRBJ2-1; 7 bases fit TRBD2. The germline gives CDR1 MNHEY, CDR2 SMNVEV (reference sequence). The length of the CDR3 is 16 residues. After removal of 3 bases from V and 5 bases from J, the junction contained 10 bases not matched to a gene. CDR3 in amino acids: CASSLPPGGRDNEQFF. CDR3 sequence (DNA): TGTGCCAGCAGTTTGCCGCCCGGGGGGAGGGACAATGAGCAGTTCTTC.

The chain carries TRBV5-1 and TRBJ2-5; D may be TRBD1 (6 bases). This CDR3 is 12 amino acids long. Trimming took 6 bases from V and 11 from J, leaving 17 bases between them. Germline CDR1 reads SGHRS; CDR2 reads YFSETQ. CDR3 region: CASNTGNYGQYF. The CDR3, as DNA: TGCGCCAGCAATACAGGGAACTACGGGCAGTACTTC.

The chain is built from TRBV30 and TRBJ2-7; a possible D gene is TRBD2 (5 bases). Germline V CDR1 and CDR2: GTSNPN, SVGIG (reference sequence). V shed 1 base and J shed 3 bases, with 13 bases lying between them. This CDR3 comprises 14 residues. The CDR3 reads CAWSEPAAIYEQYF. As DNA, the CDR3 is TGTGCCTGGAGTGAACCAGCGGCGATCTACGAGCAGTACTTC.

V gene TRBV27 combines with J gene TRBJ1-1; D perhaps matches TRBD1 (5 bases). V gave up 1 base and J gave up 0 bases, with 9 bases separating them. CDR3 size: 15 residues. Per germline, CDR1 MNHEY and CDR2 SMNVEV (reference sequence). This chain's CDR3 is CASSLFQGLNTEAFF. CDR3 bases: TGTGCCAGCAGTTTATTCCAGGGATTGAACACTGAAGCTTTCTTT.

The rearrangement links TRBV6-2 or TRBV6-3 to TRBJ2-6; 7 bases match TRBD1. Unmatched junction bases numbered 4, after V lost 6 bases and J lost 2 bases. CDR3 length equals 15 residues. From germline, CDR1 is MNHEY and CDR2 SVGEGT. In nucleotides, the CDR3 is TGTGCCAGCAGACTCGGGACAGCTGGGGCCAACGTCCTGACTTTC. Its translation: CASRLGTAGANVLTF.

This sequence joins TRBV12-3 or TRBV12-4 and TRBJ2-1; D call uncertain. The V gene lost 8 bases and the J gene lost 7 bases, with 9 bases spanning the gap. CDR3 length: 11 residues. CDR3 region: CASGSVNEQFF. The CDR3 bases are TGTGCCAGCGGGTCCGTTAATGAGCAGTTCTTC.

Only a few counts were recorded for this clonotype. The chain employs TRBV20-1 and TRBJ2-5; no firm D call. The CDR3 totals 13 residues. Trimming cost V 0 bases and J 5 bases, with 10 bases left between them. Per the germline V gene, CDR1 is DFQATT and CDR2 is SNEGSKA (reference sequence). CDR3 nucleotides: TGCAGTGCTAGAGATGGGCTAACGGAGACCCAGTACTTC. Its protein is CSARDGLTETQYF.

This chain's CDR3 is CASSSSVGQIIYEQYF. CDR3 DNA: TGTGCCAGCAGTTCCTCCGTGGGACAGATAATCTACGAGCAGTACTTC. The J gene is TRBJ2-7, the V gene TRBV6-5; 7 bases line up with TRBD1. The germline V gene encodes CDR1 MNHEY and CDR2 SVGAGI. CDR3 length: 16 residues. V shed 4 bases and J 3 bases; nucleotides not matched to a gene: 12.

The chain uses TRBV18 and TRBJ2-3; D tentatively reads TRBD1 or TRBD2 (6 bases each). Per germline, CDR1 KGHSH and CDR2 LQKENI. Trimming cost V 6 bases and J 0 bases, with 16 bases left between them. The CDR3 spans 16 residues. The CDR3 loop is CASSPAGGASTDTQYF. As DNA, the CDR3 is TGTGCCAGCTCGCCCGCCGGGGGCGCAAGCACAGATACGCAGTATTTT.

In its sample, this clonotype was seen a few times. The chain employs TRBV5-1 and TRBJ2-5; 8 bases match TRBD1. J lost 11 bases, V lost 5 bases, and 11 bases had no gene match. CDR1 and CDR2 (germline): SGHRS, YFSETQ. This CDR3 spans 13 amino acids. This CDR3 is CASRLGTGGEQYF. As DNA, the CDR3 is TGCGCCAGCAGACTAGGGACAGGCGGGGAGCAGTACTTC.

CDR3 region: CASRIGVNEQFF. As DNA, the CDR3 is TGTGCCAGCAGAATAGGCGTTAATGAGCAGTTCTTC. The chain couples TRBV6-1 to TRBJ2-1; D call uncertain. This CDR3 spans 12 amino acids. V lost 6 bases, J lost 7 bases, and 10 bases lay in between. Per germline, CDR1 MNHNS and CDR2 SASEGT.

In DNA form, the CDR3 reads TGTGCCAGCAGTTACGGGACGGACCACCGGGGAGAGCAGTACTTC. This encodes CASSYGTDHRGEQYF. The chain employs TRBV6-5 and TRBJ2-5; tentatively, D is TRBD1 or TRBD2 (5 bases each). Germline CDR1 MNHEY, CDR2 SVGAGI. V lost 2 bases and J lost 11, with 21 bases in between. The CDR3 sequence is 15 residues long.

This chain uses TRBV19 with TRBJ2-4; D remains unclear. From germline, CDR1 is LNHDA and CDR2 SQIVND (reference sequence). CDR3 length: 15 amino acids. V lost 5 bases and J 11 bases, leaving 22 bases between the germline ends. The CDR3 here is CASSFPNGPLGFQYF. For the CDR3, the DNA is TGTGCCAGTAGTTTCCCTAACGGGCCTCTCGGTTTTCAGTACTTC.

This clonotype was detected only once. V gene TRBV15 combines with J gene TRBJ2-6; 7 bases map to TRBD1. CDR1 LNHNV and CDR2 YYDKDF come from the germline V gene (reference sequence). V dropped 1 base and J dropped 2; count of bases not matched to a gene: 2. This CDR3 has 16 residues. The CDR3 sequence is CATSRVGTAGANVLTF. CDR3 DNA sequence: TGTGCCACCAGCAGAGTCGGGACAGCTGGGGCCAACGTCCTGACTTTC.

This chain uses TRBV7-9 with TRBJ2-5; possible D gene TRBD2, 6 bases. The J call could be wrong; TRBJ2-7 is a better fit for the DNA end. The CDR3 covers 14 residues. Germline lookup yields CDR1 SEHNR and CDR2 FQNEAQ (reference sequence). The CDR3 spells CASSLYGTEGEQYF. CDR3 nucleotide sequence: TGTGCCAGCAGCCTTTATGGGACGGAGGGCGAGCAGTACTTC.

This chain uses TRBV4-3 with TRBJ2-3, with 9 bases identical to TRBD2. With 1 base clipped from V and 6 bases from J, the junction kept 11 bases outside the gene matches. CDR1 LGHNA and CDR2 YSLEER come from the germline V gene. The CDR3 runs 17 residues. The CDR3 loop reads CASSQGVLAGLRDTQYF. CDR3 nucleotides: TGCGCCAGCAGCCAAGGCGTTCTAGCGGGGCTCCGGGATACGCAGTATTTT.

The CDR3: CSARAGLAGFEQYF. Here the CDR3 DNA reads TGCAGTGCTAGGGCGGGGCTAGCGGGTTTCGAGCAGTACTTC. The chain couples TRBV20-1 to TRBJ2-7; 8 bases line up with TRBD2. The CDR3 totals 14 residues. J was trimmed by 6 bases and V by 3 bases; bases with no gene match: 10. Germline loops: CDR1 DFQATT, CDR2 SNEGSKA (reference sequence).

This clonotype appeared a few times. V gene TRBV6-5 combines with J gene TRBJ2-3; D is unresolved. V was shortened by 7 bases and J by 3 bases, with 11 bases between the two germline ends. CDR1 is MNHEY, CDR2 SVGAGI, per germline. The CDR3 is 13 residues long. CDR3 sequence: CASTSFNTDTQYF. The CDR3 nucleotides read TGTGCCAGCACGAGTTTTAATACAGATACGCAGTATTTT.

Remarks on this clonotype: Given a much more abundant clone one base away, this may be a read error. J is TRBJ2-5 and V is TRBV2; the D call may be TRBD1 or TRBD2 (5 bases each). The CDR3 sequence is 13 residues long. Germline V gives CDR1 SNHLY, CDR2 FYNNEI. The CDR3, as DNA: TGTGCCAGCAGTACAGCGCCTCCGGGGACCCGGTACTTC. Translated: CASSTAPPGTRYF.

A note on this clonotype: At one boundary the junction diverges from the germline segment, which might be a read error. The chain carries TRBV6-2 or TRBV6-3 and TRBJ2-1; 8 nucleotides line up with TRBD1. The CDR3 is 10 residues long. The germline gives CDR1 MNHEY, CDR2 SVGEGT. The CDR3 loop reads CASTRGQGDF. CDR3 nucleotide sequence: TGTGCCAGCACGCGAGGACAGGGAGATTTC.

The chain has TRBV7-2 and TRBJ2-3, with TRBD2 matching over 7 bases. The germline V gene encodes CDR1 SGHTA and CDR2 FQGNSA. CDR3 length: 13 residues. Losses at the gene ends were 5 bases for V and 5 bases for J; bases not matched to a gene: 4. The CDR3: CASSGRERDTQYF. DNA of the CDR3: TGTGCCAGCAGCGGGCGGGAGAGAGATACGCAGTATTTT.